This T cell receptor (beta chain) was recovered during a study of T cell changes during pregnancy in multiple sclerosis. V was trimmed by 2 bases and J by 4 bases, leaving 12 bases between them. Germline CDR1 is SGHVS and CDR2 is FQNEAQ. There are 15 residues in the CDR3. TCRdb's copy holds only in-frame clones and misses some; the assay was immunoSEQ multiplex PCR. The sample shows about 60,000 clones, under 95% of them seen only once. The TCR sequence derives from a female donor with multiple sclerosis, enrolled in a pregnancy study. The sequences come from CD4+ T cells from peripheral blood mononuclear cells, collected in the second trimester of pregnancy. V usage is TRBV7-8 and J usage is TRBJ1-3, with a weak D call TRBD1 (5 bases). The CDR3 reads CASSLTHPGGNTIYF. For the CDR3, the DNA is TGTGCCAGCAGCTTAACCCACCCAGGGGGAAACACCATATATTTT.